This entry is about one T cell receptor (beta chain). The sample belongs to a study of blood T cell repertoires in COVID-19. In the study overall: Material from acute and convalescent COVID-19 was sourced from the United States, Italy and Spain. In each case, the material was cDNA or gDNA derived from T cells, B-cell-depleted T cells, or PBMCs.

Per the original data handling: For nucleated cells, counts were estimated from reference gene primer amplification. The repertoire was sequenced with immunoSEQ multiplex PCR; TCRdb's copy has only in-frame clones and lacks some. V, J and clone size reflect that table, while D and trimming were determined from the DNA. The table shows approximately 320,000 clones, with almost 85% occurring only once. Germline V gene data show CDR1 as SEHNR and CDR2 as FQNEAQ (reference sequence). The CDR3 length is 17 residues. V lost 5 bases to trimming and J lost 5 bases, with 24 bases between them. Input material: peripheral blood. This TCR came from a human donor in a cohort sampled during active COVID-19. The genes are TRBV7-9 and TRBJ1-2; D may be TRBD1 (5 bases). The CDR3, as DNA: TGTGCCAGCAGCATAAGAGGCGGACAAGGCAATGATTATGGCTACACCTTC. Translated: CASSIRGGQGNDYGYTF.